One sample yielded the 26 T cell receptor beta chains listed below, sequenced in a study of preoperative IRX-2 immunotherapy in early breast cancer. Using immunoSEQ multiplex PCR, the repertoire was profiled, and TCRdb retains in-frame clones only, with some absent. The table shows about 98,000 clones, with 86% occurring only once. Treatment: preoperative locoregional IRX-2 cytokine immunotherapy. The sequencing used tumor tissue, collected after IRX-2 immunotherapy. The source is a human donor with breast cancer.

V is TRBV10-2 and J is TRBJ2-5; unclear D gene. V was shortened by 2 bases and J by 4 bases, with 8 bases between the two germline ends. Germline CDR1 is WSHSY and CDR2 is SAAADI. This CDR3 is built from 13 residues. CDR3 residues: CASSETSPETQYF. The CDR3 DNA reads TGCGCCAGCAGTGAGACCTCGCCAGAGACCCAGTACTTC.

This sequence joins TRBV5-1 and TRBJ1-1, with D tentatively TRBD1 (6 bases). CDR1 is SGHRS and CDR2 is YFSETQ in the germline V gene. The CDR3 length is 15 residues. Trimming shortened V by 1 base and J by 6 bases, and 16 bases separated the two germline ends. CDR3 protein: CASSLSDRFGSEAFF. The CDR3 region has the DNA TGCGCCAGCAGCTTGAGCGACAGGTTCGGGTCTGAAGCTTTCTTT.

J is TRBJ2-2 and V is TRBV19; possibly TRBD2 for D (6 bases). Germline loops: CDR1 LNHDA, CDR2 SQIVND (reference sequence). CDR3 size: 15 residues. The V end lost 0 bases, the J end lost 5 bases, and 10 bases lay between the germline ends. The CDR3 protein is CASSIEVRGTGELFF. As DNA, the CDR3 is TGTGCCAGTAGTATAGAGGTTCGGGGGACCGGGGAGCTGTTTTTT.

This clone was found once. CDR3 sequence (DNA): TGCGCCAGCAGCCAAGTCAGCCGCACGGCTAATGAAAAACTGTTTTTT. Translating gives CASSQVSRTANEKLFF. The rearrangement links TRBV1 to TRBJ1-4. TRBV1 is a documented pseudogene. The length of the CDR3 is 16 residues.

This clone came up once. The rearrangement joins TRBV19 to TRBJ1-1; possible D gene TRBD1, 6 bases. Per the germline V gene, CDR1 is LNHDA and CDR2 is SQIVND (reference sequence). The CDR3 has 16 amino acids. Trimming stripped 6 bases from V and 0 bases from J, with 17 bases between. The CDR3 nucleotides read TGTGCCAGTAGACCTCCCGGAGGGGGGTTGAACACTGAAGCTTTCTTT. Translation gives CASRPPGGGLNTEAFF.

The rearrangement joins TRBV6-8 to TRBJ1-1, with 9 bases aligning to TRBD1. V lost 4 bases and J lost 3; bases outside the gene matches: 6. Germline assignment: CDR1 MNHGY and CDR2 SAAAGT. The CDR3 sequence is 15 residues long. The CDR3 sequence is CASSSYRGRDTEAFF. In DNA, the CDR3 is TGTGCCAGCAGTTCCTACAGGGGGCGGGACACTGAAGCTTTCTTT.

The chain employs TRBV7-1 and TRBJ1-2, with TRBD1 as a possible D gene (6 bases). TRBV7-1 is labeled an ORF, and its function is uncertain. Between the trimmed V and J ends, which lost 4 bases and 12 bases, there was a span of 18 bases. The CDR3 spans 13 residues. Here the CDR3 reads CASSLEGQGRNTF. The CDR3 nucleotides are TGTGCCAGCAGCTTAGAGGGGCAGGGGAGGAACACCTTC.

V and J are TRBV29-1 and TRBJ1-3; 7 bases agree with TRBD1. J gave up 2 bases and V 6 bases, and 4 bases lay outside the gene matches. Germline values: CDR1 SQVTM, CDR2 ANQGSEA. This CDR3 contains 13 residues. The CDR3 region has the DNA TGCAGCGTCACCGACAGGGCTGGAAACACCATATATTTT. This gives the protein CSVTDRAGNTIYF. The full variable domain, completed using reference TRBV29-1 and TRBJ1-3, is SAVISQKPSRDICQRGTSLTIQCQVDSQVTMMFWYRQQPGQSLTLIATANQGSEATYESGFVIDKFPISRPNLTFSTLTVSNMSPEDSSIYLCSVTDRAGNTIYFGEGSWLTVV.

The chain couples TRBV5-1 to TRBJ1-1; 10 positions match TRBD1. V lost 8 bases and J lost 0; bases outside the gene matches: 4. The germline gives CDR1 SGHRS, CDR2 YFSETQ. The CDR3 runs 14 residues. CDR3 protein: CASGTGDMNTEAFF. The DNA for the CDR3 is TGCGCCAGTGGGACAGGGGATATGAACACTGAAGCTTTCTTT. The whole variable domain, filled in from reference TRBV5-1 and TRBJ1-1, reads KAGVTQTPRYLIKTRGQQVTLSCSPISGHRSVSWYQQTPGQGLQFLFEYFSETQRNKGNFPGRFSGRQFSNSRSEMNVSTLELGDSALYLCASGTGDMNTEAFFGQGTRLTVV.

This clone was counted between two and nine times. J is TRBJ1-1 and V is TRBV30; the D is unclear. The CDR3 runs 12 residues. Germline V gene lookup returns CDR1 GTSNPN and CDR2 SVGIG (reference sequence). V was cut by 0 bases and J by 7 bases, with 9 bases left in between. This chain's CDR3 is CAWSVGRYEAFF. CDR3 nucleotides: TGTGCCTGGAGTGTCGGGCGGTATGAAGCTTTCTTT.

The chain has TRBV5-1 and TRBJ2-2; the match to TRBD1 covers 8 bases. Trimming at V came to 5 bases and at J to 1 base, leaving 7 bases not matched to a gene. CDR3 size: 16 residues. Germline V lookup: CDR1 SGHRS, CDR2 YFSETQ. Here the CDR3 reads CASRSDRGMNTGELFF. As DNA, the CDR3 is TGCGCCAGCAGGTCAGACAGGGGAATGAACACCGGGGAGCTGTTTTTT.

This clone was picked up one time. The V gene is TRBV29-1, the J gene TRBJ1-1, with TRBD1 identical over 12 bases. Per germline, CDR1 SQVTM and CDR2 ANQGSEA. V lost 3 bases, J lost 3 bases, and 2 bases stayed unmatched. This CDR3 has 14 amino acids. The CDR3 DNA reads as TGCAGCGTTGAGGGGACAGGGGGCCACACTGAAGCTTTCTTT. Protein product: CSVEGTGGHTEAFF. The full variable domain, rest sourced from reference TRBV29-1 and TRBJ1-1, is SAVISQKPSRDICQRGTSLTIQCQVDSQVTMMFWYRQQPGQSLTLIATANQGSEATYESGFVIDKFPISRPNLTFSTLTVSNMSPEDSSIYLCSVEGTGGHTEAFFGQGTRLTVV.

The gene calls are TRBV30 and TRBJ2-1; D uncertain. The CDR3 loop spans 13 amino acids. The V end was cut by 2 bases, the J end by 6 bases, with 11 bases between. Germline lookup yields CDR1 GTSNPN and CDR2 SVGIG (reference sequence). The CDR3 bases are TGTGCCTGGAGTAAACCCACCATCAATGAGCAGTTCTTC. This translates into CAWSKPTINEQFF.

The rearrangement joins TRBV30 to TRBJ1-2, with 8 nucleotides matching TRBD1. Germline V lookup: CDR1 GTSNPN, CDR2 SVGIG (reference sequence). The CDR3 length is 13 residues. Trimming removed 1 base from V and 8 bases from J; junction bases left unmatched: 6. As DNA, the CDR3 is TGTGCCTGGAGTGGGGGGACAGGCCACGGCTACACCTTC. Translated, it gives CAWSGGTGHGYTF.

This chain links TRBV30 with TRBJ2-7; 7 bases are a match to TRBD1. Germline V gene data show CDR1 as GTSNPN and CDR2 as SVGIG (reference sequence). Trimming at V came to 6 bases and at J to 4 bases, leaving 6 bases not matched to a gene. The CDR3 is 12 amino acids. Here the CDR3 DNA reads TGTGCCTGCAGACAGGGAAATTACGAGCAGTACTTC. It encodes CACRQGNYEQYF.

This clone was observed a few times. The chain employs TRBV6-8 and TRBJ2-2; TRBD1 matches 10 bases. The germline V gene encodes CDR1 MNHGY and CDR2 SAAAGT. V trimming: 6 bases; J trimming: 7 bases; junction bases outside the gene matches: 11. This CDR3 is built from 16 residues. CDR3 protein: CASRPGTGERNGELFF. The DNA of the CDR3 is TGTGCCAGCAGACCAGGGACAGGGGAAAGGAACGGGGAGCTGTTTTTT.

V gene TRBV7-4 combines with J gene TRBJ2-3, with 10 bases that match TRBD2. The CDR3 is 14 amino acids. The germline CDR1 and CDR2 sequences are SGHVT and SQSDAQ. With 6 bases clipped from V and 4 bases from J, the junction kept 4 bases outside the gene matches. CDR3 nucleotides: TGTGCCAGCAGGCAGCTAGCGGGGGCAGATACGCAGTATTTT. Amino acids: CASRQLAGADTQYF.

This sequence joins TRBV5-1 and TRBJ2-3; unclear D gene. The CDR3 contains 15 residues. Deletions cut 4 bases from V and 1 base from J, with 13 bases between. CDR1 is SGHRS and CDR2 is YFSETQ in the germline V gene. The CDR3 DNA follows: TGCGCCAGCAGCCTCCGACCTCCTGGCACAGATACGCAGTATTTT. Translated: CASSLRPPGTDTQYF.

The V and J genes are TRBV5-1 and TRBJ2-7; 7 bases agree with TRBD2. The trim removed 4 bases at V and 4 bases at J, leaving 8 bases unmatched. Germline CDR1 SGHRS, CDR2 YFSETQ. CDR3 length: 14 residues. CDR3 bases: TGCGCCAGCAGCCCCTTGGGGGGGTTATACGAGCAGTACTTC. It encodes CASSPLGGLYEQYF.

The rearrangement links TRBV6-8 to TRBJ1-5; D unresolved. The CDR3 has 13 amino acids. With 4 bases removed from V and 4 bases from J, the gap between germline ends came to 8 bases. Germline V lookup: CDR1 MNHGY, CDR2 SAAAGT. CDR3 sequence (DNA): TGTGCCAGCAGTTCCGGCTCGAATCAGCCCCAGCATTTT. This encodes CASSSGSNQPQHF.

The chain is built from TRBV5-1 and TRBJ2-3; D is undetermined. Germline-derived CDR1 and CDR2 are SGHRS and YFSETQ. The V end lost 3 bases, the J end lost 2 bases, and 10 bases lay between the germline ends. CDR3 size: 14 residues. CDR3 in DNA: TGCGCCAGCAGCTCAATGGCGTTCACAGATACGCAGTATTTT. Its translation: CASSSMAFTDTQYF.

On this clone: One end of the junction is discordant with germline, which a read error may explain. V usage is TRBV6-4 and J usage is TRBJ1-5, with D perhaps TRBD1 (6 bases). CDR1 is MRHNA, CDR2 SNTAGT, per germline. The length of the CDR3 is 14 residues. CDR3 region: CASSYSTGNQPQHF. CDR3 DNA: TGTGCCAGCAGTTACTCAACAGGGAATCAGCCCCAGCATTTT.

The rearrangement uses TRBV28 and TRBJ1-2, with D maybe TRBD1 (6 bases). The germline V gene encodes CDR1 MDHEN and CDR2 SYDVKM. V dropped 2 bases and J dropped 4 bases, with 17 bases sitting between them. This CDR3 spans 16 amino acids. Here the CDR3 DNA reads TGTGCCAGCAGTTTAGGGCAGCGGGGGCGATCCTATGGCTACACCTTC. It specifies CASSLGQRGRSYGYTF.

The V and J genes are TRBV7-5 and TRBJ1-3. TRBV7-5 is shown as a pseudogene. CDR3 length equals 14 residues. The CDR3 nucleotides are TGTGCCAGCAGAATGACCGGGTCCGGAAACACCATATATTTT. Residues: CASRMTGSGNTIYF.

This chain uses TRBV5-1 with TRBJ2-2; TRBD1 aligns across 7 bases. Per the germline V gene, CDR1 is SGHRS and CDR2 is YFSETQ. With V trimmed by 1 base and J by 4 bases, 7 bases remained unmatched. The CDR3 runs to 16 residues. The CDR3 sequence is CASSLSKGASTGELFF. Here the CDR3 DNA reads TGCGCCAGCAGCTTGAGTAAGGGGGCCAGCACCGGGGAGCTGTTTTTT.

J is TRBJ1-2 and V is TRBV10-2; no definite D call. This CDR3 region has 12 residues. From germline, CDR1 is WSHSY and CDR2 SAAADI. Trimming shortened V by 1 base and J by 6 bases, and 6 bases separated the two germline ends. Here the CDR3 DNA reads TGCGCCAGCAGTGAGTTAGGTGATGGCTACACCTTC. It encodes CASSELGDGYTF.